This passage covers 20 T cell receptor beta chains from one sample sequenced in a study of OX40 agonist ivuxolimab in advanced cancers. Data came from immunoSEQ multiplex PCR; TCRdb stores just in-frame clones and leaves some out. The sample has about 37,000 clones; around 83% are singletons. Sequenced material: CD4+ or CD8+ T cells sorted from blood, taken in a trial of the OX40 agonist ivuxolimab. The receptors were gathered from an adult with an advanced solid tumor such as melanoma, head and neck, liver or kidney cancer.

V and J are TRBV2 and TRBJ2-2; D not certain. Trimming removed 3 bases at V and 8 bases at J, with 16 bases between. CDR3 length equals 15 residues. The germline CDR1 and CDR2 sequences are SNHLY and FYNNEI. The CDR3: CASSDSQAPRGELFF. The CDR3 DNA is TGTGCCAGCAGTGACTCGCAGGCCCCCCGTGGGGAGCTGTTTTTT.

The CDR3 region has the DNA TGTGCCAGCTCACCACCGGAAGTTAGGAAAGGAGAAAAACTGTTTTTT. It is translated as CASSPPEVRKGEKLFF. V usage is TRBV18 and J usage is TRBJ1-4; D gene ambiguous. Germline lookup yields CDR1 KGHSH and CDR2 LQKENI. Trimming removed 0 bases at V and 8 bases at J, with 16 bases between. This CDR3 is 16 amino acids long.

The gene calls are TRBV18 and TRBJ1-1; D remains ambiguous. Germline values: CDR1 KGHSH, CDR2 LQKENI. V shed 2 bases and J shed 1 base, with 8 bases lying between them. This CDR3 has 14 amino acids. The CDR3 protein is CASSPDTANTEAFF. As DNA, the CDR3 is TGTGCCAGCTCACCAGATACAGCGAACACTGAAGCTTTCTTT.

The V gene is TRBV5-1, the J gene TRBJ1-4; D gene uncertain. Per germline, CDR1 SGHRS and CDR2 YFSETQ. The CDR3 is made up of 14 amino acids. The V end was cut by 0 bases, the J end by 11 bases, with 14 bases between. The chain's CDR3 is CASSLDSSAVKLFF. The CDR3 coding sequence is TGCGCCAGCAGCTTGGACAGCTCAGCAGTTAAACTGTTTTTT.

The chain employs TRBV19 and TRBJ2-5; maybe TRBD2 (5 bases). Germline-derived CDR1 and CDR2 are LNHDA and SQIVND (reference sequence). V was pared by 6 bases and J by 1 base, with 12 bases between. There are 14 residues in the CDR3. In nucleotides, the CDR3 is TGTGCCAGTAGCCCGGACTCGACCCAAGAGACCCAGTACTTC. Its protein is CASSPDSTQETQYF.

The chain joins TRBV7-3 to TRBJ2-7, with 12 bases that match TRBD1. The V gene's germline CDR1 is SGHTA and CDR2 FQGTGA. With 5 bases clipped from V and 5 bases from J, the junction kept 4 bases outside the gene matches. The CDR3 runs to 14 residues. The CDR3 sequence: CASSKGQGADEQYF. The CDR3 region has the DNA TGTGCCAGCAGCAAGGGACAGGGGGCGGACGAGCAGTACTTC.

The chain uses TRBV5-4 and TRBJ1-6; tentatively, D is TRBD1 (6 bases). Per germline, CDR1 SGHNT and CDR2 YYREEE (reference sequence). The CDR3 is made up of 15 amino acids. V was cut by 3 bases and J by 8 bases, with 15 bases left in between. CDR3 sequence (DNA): TGTGCCAGCAGCTCGAGGACAGATTCCCATTCACCCCTCCACTTT. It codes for CASSSRTDSHSPLHF.

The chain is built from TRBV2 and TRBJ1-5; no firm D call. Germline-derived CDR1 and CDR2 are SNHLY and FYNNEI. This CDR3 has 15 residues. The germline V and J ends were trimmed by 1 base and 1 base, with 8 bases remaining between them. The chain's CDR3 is CASSEGTWSNQPQHF. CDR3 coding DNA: TGTGCCAGCAGTGAAGGCACGTGGAGCAATCAGCCCCAGCATTTT.

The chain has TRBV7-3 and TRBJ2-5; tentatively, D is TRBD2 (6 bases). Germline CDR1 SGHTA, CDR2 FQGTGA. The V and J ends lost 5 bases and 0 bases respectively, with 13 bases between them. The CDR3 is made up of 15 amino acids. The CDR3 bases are TGTGCCAGCAGCCGTACCGGGGGATACCAAGAGACCCAGTACTTC. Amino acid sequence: CASSRTGGYQETQYF.

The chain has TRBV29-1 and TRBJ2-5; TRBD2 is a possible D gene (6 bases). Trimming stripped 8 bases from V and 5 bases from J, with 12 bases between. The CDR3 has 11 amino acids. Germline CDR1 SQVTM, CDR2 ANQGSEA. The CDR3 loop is CSKLRGETQYF. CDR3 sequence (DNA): TGCAGCAAACTCCGGGGGGAGACCCAGTACTTC.

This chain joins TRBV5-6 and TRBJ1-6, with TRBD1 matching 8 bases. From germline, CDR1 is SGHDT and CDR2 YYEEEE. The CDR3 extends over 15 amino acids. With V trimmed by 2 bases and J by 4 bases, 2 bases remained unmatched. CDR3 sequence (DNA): TGTGCCAGCAGCTTAGGACAGGGTTATAATTCACCCCTCCACTTT. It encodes CASSLGQGYNSPLHF. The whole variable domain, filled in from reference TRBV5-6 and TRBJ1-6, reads DAGVTQSPTHLIKTRGQQVTLRCSPKSGHDTVSWYQQALGQGPQFIFQYYEEEERQRGNFPDRFSGHQFPNYSSELNVNALLLGDSALYLCASSLGQGYNSPLHFGNGTRLTVT.

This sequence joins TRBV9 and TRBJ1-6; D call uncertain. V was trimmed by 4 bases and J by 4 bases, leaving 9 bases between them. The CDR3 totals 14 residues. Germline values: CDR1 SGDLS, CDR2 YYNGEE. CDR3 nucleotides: TGTGCCAGCAGCAGTTTCTATTATAATTCACCCCTCCACTTT. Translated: CASSSFYYNSPLHF.

CDR3 coding DNA: TGCGCCAGCAGCCAAGACCCGACCGGGACTCTTGAGGCTGGGGCCAACGTCCTGACTTTC. Translation: CASSQDPTGTLEAGANVLTF. This chain connects TRBV4-1 to TRBJ2-6; tentatively, D is TRBD2 (6 bases). V was trimmed by 0 bases and J by 2 bases, leaving 20 bases between them. The CDR3 has 20 residues. Germline V gene sequence: CDR1 MGHRA, CDR2 YSYEKL.

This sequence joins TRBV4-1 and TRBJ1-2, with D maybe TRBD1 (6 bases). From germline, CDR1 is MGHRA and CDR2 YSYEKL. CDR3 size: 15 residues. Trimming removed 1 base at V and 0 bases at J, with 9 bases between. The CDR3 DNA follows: TGCGCCAGCAGCCAAGCAGGGGCAGCTAACTATGGCTACACCTTC. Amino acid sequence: CASSQAGAANYGYTF.

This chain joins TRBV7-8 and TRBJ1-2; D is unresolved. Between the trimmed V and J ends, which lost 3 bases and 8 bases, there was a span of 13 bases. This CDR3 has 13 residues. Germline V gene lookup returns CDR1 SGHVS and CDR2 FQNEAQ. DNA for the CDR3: TGTGCCAGCAGCTTTCGGACGGACGGGGGCTACACCTTC. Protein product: CASSFRTDGGYTF.

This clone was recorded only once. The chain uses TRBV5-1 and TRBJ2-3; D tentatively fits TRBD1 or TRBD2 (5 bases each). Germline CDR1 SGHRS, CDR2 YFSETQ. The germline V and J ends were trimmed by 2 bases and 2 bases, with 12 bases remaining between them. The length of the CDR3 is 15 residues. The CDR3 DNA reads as TGCGCCAGCAGCTTTGGGGGTAGCGACACAGATACGCAGTATTTT. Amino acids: CASSFGGSDTDTQYF.

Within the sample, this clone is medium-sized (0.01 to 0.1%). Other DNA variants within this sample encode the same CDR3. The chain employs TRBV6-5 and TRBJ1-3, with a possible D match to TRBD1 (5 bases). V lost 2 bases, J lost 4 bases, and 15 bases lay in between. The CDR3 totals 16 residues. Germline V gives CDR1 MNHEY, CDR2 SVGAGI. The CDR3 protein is CASSYTPDSGGNTIYF. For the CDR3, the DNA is TGTGCCAGCAGTTACACCCCGGACTCAGGGGGAAACACCATATATTTT.

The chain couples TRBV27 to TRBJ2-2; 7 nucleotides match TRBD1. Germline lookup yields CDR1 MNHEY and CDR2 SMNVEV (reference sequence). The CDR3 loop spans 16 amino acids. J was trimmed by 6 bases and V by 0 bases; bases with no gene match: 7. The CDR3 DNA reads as TGTGCCAGCAGTTTATCGATGACAGGGTGGGCCGGGGAGCTGTTTTTT. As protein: CASSLSMTGWAGELFF.

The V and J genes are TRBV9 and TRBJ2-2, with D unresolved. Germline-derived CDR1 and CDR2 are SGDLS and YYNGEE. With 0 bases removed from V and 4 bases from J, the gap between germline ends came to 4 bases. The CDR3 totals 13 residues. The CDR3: CASSVGPTGELFF. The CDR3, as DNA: TGTGCCAGCAGCGTAGGGCCCACCGGGGAGCTGTTTTTT.

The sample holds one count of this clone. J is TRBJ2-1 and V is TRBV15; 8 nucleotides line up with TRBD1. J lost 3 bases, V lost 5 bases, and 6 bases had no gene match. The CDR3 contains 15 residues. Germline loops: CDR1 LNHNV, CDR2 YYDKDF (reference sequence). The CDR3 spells CATSPDRGFYNEQFF. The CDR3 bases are TGTGCCACCAGCCCCGACAGGGGTTTCTACAATGAGCAGTTCTTC. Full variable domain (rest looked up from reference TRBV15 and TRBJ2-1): DAMVIQNPRYQVTQFGKPVTLSCSQTLNHNVMYWYQQKSSQAPKLLFHYYDKDFNNEADTPDNFQSRRPNTSFCFLDIRSPGLGDTAMYLCATSPDRGFYNEQFFGPGTRLTVL.